Listed below are T cell receptor beta chains from one sample, sequenced in a study of shared clonotypes between healthy human individuals. Data came from immunoSEQ multiplex PCR; TCRdb stores just in-frame clones and leaves some out. In the table there are under 600,000 clones, more than 95% of which are singletons. Sequencing was carried out using naive CD4+ T cells sorted from blood. The source is a woman younger than 45 in good health. Each CDR3 is given with its conserved first and last residue. The order of the fields is J gene, clone size, V gene, D gene, CDR3 protein, CDR3 DNA. A D gene is named only where the DNA matches it firmly. Clone size appears in some rows only: once, few, many, or a class for an expanded clone.

TRBJ2-1	-	TRBV4-1	TRBD2	CASSRPGGSSGRSEQFF	TGCGCCAGCAGCCGACCGGGGGGGTCTAGCGGGAGGTCTGAGCAGTTCTTC
TRBJ2-3	-	TRBV7-9	TRBD2	CASSQGLAGGTDTQYF	TGTGCCAGCAGCCAGGGACTAGCGGGAGGTACAGATACGCAGTATTTT
TRBJ1-4	-	TRBV7-9	-	CASSDSQGRGDEKLFF	TGTGCCAGCAGCGATTCACAGGGACGCGGGGATGAAAAACTGTTTTTT
TRBJ2-7	-	TRBV7-3	-	CASSSQDGYEQYF	TGTGCCAGCAGCTCCCAGGACGGATACGAGCAGTACTTC
TRBJ2-1	-	TRBV19	-	CAIADRNNEQFF	TGTGCCATCGCGGACCGGAACAATGAGCAGTTCTTC
TRBJ2-1	-	TRBV5-1	TRBD2	CASSIAGGSYNEQFF	TGCGCCAGCAGTATAGCGGGAGGGTCCTACAATGAGCAGTTCTTC
TRBJ2-4	-	TRBV28	-	CASSERTIAKNIQYF	TGTGCCAGCAGTGAACGGACTATAGCCAAAAACATTCAGTACTTC
TRBJ2-7	-	TRBV10-3	TRBD2	CAISDRTSRSYEWQYF	TGTGCCATCAGTGATCGGACTAGCCGTTCCTACGAGTGGCAGTACTTC
TRBJ1-1	-	TRBV28	-	CASSLSSGKLAEAFF	TGTGCCAGCAGTTTGAGCTCCGGGAAGCTGGCTGAAGCTTTCTTT
TRBJ1-5	-	TRBV6-1	-	CASSSEDNQPQHF	TGTGCCAGCTCCAGCGAAGATAATCAGCCCCAGCATTTT
TRBJ1-2	-	TRBV6-1	-	CASSMGWYGYTF	TGTGCCAGCAGCATGGGGTGGTATGGCTACACCTTC
TRBJ1-4	-	TRBV10-3	-	CASATGLGGGNEKLFF	TGTGCCAGCGCCACAGGGTTAGGGGGGGGAAATGAAAAACTGTTTTTT
TRBJ2-5	once	TRBV10-2	-	CASSENSWWLSQETQYF	TGCGCCAGCAGTGAGAACTCTTGGTGGTTATCCCAAGAGACCCAGTACTTC
TRBJ1-5	-	TRBV5-4	-	CASSLVNQPQHF	TGTGCCAGCAGCTTGGTTAATCAGCCCCAGCATTTT
TRBJ2-7	once	TRBV15	-	CATSRDLFRTTAYEQYF	TGTGCCACCAGCAGAGATCTCTTTCGTACGACTGCCTACGAGCAGTACTTC
TRBJ2-1	-	TRBV27	-	CASSWTFGEQFF	TGTGCCAGCAGTTGGACCTTTGGTGAGCAGTTCTTC